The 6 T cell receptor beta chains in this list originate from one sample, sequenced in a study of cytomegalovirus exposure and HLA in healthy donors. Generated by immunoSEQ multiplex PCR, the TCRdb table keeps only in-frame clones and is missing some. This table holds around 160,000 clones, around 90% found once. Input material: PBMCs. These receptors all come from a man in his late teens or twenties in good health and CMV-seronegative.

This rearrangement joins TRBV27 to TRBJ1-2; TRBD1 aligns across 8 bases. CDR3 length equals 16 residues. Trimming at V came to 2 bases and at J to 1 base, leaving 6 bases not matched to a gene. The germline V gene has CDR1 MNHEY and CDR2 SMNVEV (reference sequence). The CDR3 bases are TGTGCCAGCAGTTTAAGGGCCGGACAGGGTAACTATGGCTACACCTTC. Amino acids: CASSLRAGQGNYGYTF.

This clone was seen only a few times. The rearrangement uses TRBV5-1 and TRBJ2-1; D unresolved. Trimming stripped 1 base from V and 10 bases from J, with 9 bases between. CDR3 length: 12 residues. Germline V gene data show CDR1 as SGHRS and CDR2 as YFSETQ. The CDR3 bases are TGCGCCAGCAGCTTGTCGTACCGGGAGCAGTTCTTC. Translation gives CASSLSYREQFF. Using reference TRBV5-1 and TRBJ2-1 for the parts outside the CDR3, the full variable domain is KAGVTQTPRYLIKTRGQQVTLSCSPISGHRSVSWYQQTPGQGLQFLFEYFSETQRNKGNFPGRFSGRQFSNSRSEMNVSTLELGDSALYLCASSLSYREQFFGPGTRLTVL.

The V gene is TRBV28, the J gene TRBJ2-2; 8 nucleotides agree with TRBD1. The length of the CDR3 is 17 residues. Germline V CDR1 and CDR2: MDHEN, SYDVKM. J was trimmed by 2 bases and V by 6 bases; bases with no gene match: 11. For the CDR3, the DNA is TGTGCCAGCAGCCTGACGCCTGGACAGGGAAACACCGGGGAGCTGTTTTTT. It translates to CASSLTPGQGNTGELFF.

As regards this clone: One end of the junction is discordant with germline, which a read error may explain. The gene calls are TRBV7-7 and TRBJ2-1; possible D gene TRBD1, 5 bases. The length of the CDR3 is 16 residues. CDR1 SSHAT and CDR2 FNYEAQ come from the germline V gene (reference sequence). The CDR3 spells CASSLALGKGYNEQFF. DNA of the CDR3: TGTGCTAGCAGCTTAGCATTGGGGAAGGGGTACAATGAGCAGTTCTTC.

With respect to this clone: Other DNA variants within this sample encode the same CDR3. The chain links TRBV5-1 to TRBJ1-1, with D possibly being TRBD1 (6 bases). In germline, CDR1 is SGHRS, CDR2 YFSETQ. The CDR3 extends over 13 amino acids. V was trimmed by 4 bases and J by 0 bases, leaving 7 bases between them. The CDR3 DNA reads TGCGCCAGCAGCACAGGGCTGAACACTGAAGCTTTCTTT. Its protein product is CASSTGLNTEAFF.

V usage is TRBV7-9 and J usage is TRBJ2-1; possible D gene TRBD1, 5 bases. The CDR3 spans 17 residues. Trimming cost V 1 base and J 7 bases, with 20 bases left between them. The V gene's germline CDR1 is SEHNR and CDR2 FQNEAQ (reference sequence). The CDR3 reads CASSLGNQVGAVNEQFF. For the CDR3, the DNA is TGTGCCAGCAGCTTAGGTAACCAAGTTGGGGCTGTGAATGAGCAGTTCTTC.